The rows below give T cell receptor beta chains drawn from one sample of a study of blood T cell repertoires in COVID-19. Method: immunoSEQ multiplex PCR; TCRdb's copy keeps in-frame clones and lacks some. The repertoire holds fewer than 200,000 clones, with roughly 84% as singletons. The specimen sequenced was PBMCs or T cells enriched from blood (not recorded which). These receptors all come from a man aged 50 to 59 who had recovered from COVID-19. Each CDR3 is given with its conserved first and last residue. Each record gives: V gene, D gene, J gene, clone size, CDR3 protein, CDR3 DNA. The D gene is left open where the match is weak. Expanded clones get a size class; other rows say once, few or many, or leave the size out.

v_call: TRBV7-3; d_call: NA; j_call: TRBJ1-2; clone_size: few; cdr3_aa: CASSLSPSIGQIRNYGYTF; cdr3_nt: TGTGCCAGCAGCTTAAGCCCGTCGATTGGACAGATAAGAAACTATGGCTACACCTTC
v_call: TRBV11-3; d_call: NA; j_call: TRBJ2-3; clone_size: NA; cdr3_aa: CASSRMGLQDTQYF; cdr3_nt: TGTGCCAGCAGCCGTATGGGACTTCAAGATACGCAGTATTTT
v_call: TRBV7-2; d_call: NA; j_call: TRBJ1-3; clone_size: NA; cdr3_aa: CASSRGNSGNTIYF; cdr3_nt: TGTGCCAGCAGCCGCGGTAACTCTGGAAACACCATATATTTT
v_call: TRBV29-1; d_call: NA; j_call: TRBJ1-5; clone_size: NA; cdr3_aa: CSVGLDSNQPQHF; cdr3_nt: TGCAGCGTGGGACTCGATAGCAATCAGCCCCAGCATTTT
v_call: TRBV7-8; d_call: NA; j_call: TRBJ2-7; clone_size: NA; cdr3_aa: CASSLAGATYEQYF; cdr3_nt: TGTGCCAGCAGCTTAGCGGGGGCCACCTACGAGCAGTACTTC
v_call: TRBV15; d_call: NA; j_call: TRBJ1-5; clone_size: NA; cdr3_aa: CATSRVRVSNQPQHF; cdr3_nt: TGTGCCACCAGCAGAGTAAGAGTTAGCAATCAGCCCCAGCATTTT
v_call: TRBV5-1; d_call: NA; j_call: TRBJ1-1; clone_size: NA; cdr3_aa: CASSIGQNMNTEAFF; cdr3_nt: TGCGCCAGCAGCATAGGACAGAACATGAACACTGAAGCTTTCTTT
v_call: TRBV6-1; d_call: NA; j_call: TRBJ1-1; clone_size: NA; cdr3_aa: CASSDGGREAFF; cdr3_nt: TGTGCCAGCAGTGACGGGGGACGGGAAGCTTTCTTT
v_call: TRBV18; d_call: NA; j_call: TRBJ1-1; clone_size: NA; cdr3_aa: CASSSGGNTEAFF; cdr3_nt: TGTGCCAGCTCTTCCGGGGGGAACACTGAAGCTTTCTTT
v_call: TRBV28; d_call: TRBD1; j_call: TRBJ2-3; clone_size: NA; cdr3_aa: CASSSGTGHTDTQYF; cdr3_nt: TGTGCCAGCAGTTCCGGGACAGGGCATACAGATACGCAGTATTTT
v_call: TRBV6-1; d_call: TRBD1; j_call: TRBJ1-5; clone_size: NA; cdr3_aa: CASSEYGQGFNQPQHF; cdr3_nt: TGTGCCAGCAGTGAATACGGACAGGGCTTCAATCAGCCCCAGCATTTT
v_call: TRBV27; d_call: NA; j_call: TRBJ1-1; clone_size: NA; cdr3_aa: CASSLSIGGPEAFF; cdr3_nt: TGTGCCAGCAGTTTATCGATCGGGGGGCCTGAAGCTTTCTTT
v_call: TRBV7-9; d_call: NA; j_call: TRBJ1-3; clone_size: NA; cdr3_aa: CASSLSTSGNTIYF; cdr3_nt: TGTGCCAGCAGCTTAAGCACCTCTGGAAACACCATATATTTT
v_call: TRBV27; d_call: NA; j_call: TRBJ2-7; clone_size: NA; cdr3_aa: CASRSGGEQYF; cdr3_nt: TGTGCCAGCAGATCAGGTGGGGAGCAGTACTTC
v_call: TRBV9; d_call: NA; j_call: TRBJ1-1; clone_size: NA; cdr3_aa: CASSVDQGNTEAFF; cdr3_nt: TGTGCCAGCAGCGTAGACCAGGGAAACACTGAAGCTTTCTTT
v_call: TRBV5-8; d_call: NA; j_call: TRBJ1-1; clone_size: NA; cdr3_aa: CASTRGPSRDRLNTEAFF; cdr3_nt: TGTGCCAGCACCCGAGGTCCTTCTCGTGACAGGTTGAACACTGAAGCTTTCTTT
v_call: TRBV3-1/TRBV3-2; d_call: NA; j_call: TRBJ2-3; clone_size: once; cdr3_aa: CASRPSGVPQDTQYF; cdr3_nt: TGTGCCAGCAGACCCTCGGGGGTCCCGCAAGATACGCAGTATTTT
v_call: TRBV20-1; d_call: NA; j_call: TRBJ2-3; clone_size: NA; cdr3_aa: CSAWGDTQYF; cdr3_nt: TGCAGTGCTTGGGGCGATACGCAGTATTTT